The rows below give T cell receptor beta chains drawn from one sample of a study of cytomegalovirus exposure and HLA in healthy donors. Profiled with immunoSEQ multiplex PCR; TCRdb holds only in-frame clones, not every one. The sample gives 150,000 to 200,000 clones, 75% to 80% of which show up once; about 5.6% is in the top ten. Material: PBMCs. All receptors come from a woman aged 25 to 39 in good health and CMV-seropositive. Each CDR3 is given with its conserved first and last residue. A D gene is named only where the DNA matches it firmly. Size is stated for part of the rows, as once, few or many counts, or as a class when the clone is expanded.

j_call v_call d_call clone_size cdr3_aa cdr3_nt
TRBJ2-3 TRBV5-1 TRBD2 . CASSSGSTDTQYF TGCGCCAGCAGTAGCGGGAGCACAGATACGCAGTATTTT
TRBJ1-1 TRBV6-5 . . CASRRGMNTEAFF TGTGCCAGCAGAAGGGGCATGAACACTGAAGCTTTCTTT
TRBJ1-5 TRBV6-1 . . CASLPRTASNQPQHF TGTGCCAGCCTCCCCCGGACAGCGAGCAATCAGCCCCAGCATTTT
TRBJ1-4 TRBV5-1 . . CASSLTDPAANEKLFF TGCGCCAGCAGCTTGACCGACCCCGCGGCTAATGAAAAACTGTTTTTT
TRBJ1-1 TRBV5-1 . . CASSFGLSAGQGTEAFF TGCGCCAGCAGCTTTGGGCTATCCGCCGGCCAGGGCACTGAAGCTTTCTTT
TRBJ1-1 TRBV7-3 . . CASKQGSWTEAFF TGTGCCAGCAAGCAGGGCTCATGGACTGAAGCTTTCTTT
TRBJ2-7 TRBV20-1 . . CSARPGVEQYF TGCAGTGCTAGACCGGGAGTCGAGCAGTACTTC
TRBJ2-3 TRBV19 . . CASSPRDRSTDTQYF TGTGCCAGTAGCCCGCGGGACAGAAGCACAGATACGCAGTATTTT
TRBJ2-2 TRBV14 . . CASSQFDRLDTGELFF TGTGCCAGCAGCCAATTTGACCGTCTAGACACCGGGGAGCTGTTTTTT
TRBJ2-7 TRBV5-6 . . CASSLQDSPYEQYF TGTGCCAGCAGCTTACAGGATTCCCCCTACGAGCAGTACTTC
TRBJ1-2 TRBV2 . . CASSDSTSPYTF TGTGCCAGCAGTGACTCTACTTCACCCTACACCTTC
TRBJ2-5 TRBV28 . . CASSSRSQGSLETQYF TGTGCCAGCAGTTCCCGGTCCCAAGGGAGCTTAGAGACCCAGTACTTC
TRBJ1-3 TRBV11-2 . . CASSLTRSGNTIYF TGTGCCAGCAGCTTAACTCGGTCTGGAAACACCATATATTTT
TRBJ2-1 TRBV10-2 . . CASSDRARAYNEQFF TGCGCCAGCAGTGACAGGGCAAGAGCCTACAATGAGCAGTTCTTC
TRBJ2-1 TRBV4-2 TRBD1 few CASSQDAGGYNEQFF TGTGCCAGCAGCCAAGATGCAGGGGGCTACAATGAGCAGTTCTTC
TRBJ1-1 TRBV10-3 TRBD1 once CAISEDRVRAFF TGTGCCATCAGTGAGGACAGGGTTCGAGCTTTCTTT
TRBJ2-5 TRBV15 . . CATSSSRGAPETQYF TGTGCCACCAGCAGCTCCCGGGGGGCCCCTGAGACCCAGTACTTC
TRBJ2-3 TRBV19 TRBD2 . CASSTRSGGRTDTQYF TGTGCCAGTAGTACCAGAAGCGGGGGACGCACAGATACGCAGTATTTT